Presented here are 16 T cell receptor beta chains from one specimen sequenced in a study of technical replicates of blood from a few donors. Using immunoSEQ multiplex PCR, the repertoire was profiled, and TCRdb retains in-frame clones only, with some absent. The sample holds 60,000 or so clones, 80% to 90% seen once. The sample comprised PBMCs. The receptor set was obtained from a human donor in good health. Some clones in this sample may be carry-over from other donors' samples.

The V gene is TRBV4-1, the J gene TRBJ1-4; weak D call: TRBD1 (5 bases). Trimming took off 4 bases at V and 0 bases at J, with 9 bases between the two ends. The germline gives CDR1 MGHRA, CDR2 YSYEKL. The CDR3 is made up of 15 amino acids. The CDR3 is CASSLQAPTNEKLFF. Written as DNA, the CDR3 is TGCGCCAGCAGCCTACAGGCTCCAACTAATGAAAAACTGTTTTTT.

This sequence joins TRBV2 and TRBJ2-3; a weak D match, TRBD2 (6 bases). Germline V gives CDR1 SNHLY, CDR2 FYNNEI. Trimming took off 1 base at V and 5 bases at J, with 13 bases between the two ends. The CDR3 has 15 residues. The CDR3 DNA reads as TGTGCCAGCAGTGAAGGAGGGAGGCAGGAAGATACGCAGTATTTT. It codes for CASSEGGRQEDTQYF.

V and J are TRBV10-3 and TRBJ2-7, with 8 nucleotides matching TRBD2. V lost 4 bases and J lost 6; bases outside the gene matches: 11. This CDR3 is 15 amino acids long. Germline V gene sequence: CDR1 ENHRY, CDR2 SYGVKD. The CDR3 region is CAISVTSGGFREQYF. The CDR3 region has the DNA TGTGCCATCAGTGTAACTAGCGGAGGCTTCCGCGAGCAGTACTTC.

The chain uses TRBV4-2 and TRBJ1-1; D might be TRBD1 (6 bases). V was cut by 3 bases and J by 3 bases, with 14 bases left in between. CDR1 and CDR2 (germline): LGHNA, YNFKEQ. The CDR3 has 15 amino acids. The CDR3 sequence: CASSQGYQGYTEAFF. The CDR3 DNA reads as TGTGCCAGCAGCCAGGGCTATCAGGGGTACACTGAAGCTTTCTTT.

Here the CDR3 DNA reads TGTGCCAGCTCACCAGCCCCAGCGGGAGGCGGCCTAGCCAAAAACATTCAGTACTTC. Translated: CASSPAPAGGGLAKNIQYF. J is TRBJ2-4 and V is TRBV18; 9 bases align to TRBD2. V lost 2 bases, J lost 0 bases, and 11 bases stayed unmatched. Germline V gives CDR1 KGHSH, CDR2 LQKENI. The CDR3 runs to 19 residues. Together with reference TRBV18 and TRBJ2-4, the CDR3 gives the full variable domain: NAGVMQNPRHLVRRRGQEARLRCSPMKGHSHVYWYRQLPEEGLKFMVYLQKENIIDESGMPKERFSAEFPKEGPSILRIQQVVRGDSAAYFCASSPAPAGGGLAKNIQYFGAGTRLSVL.

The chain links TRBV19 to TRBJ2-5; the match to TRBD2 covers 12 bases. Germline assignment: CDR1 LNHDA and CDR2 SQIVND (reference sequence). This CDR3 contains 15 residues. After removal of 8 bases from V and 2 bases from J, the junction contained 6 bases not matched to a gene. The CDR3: CASGTSGRPQETQYF. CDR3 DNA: TGTGCCAGTGGGACTAGCGGGCGCCCTCAAGAGACCCAGTACTTC.

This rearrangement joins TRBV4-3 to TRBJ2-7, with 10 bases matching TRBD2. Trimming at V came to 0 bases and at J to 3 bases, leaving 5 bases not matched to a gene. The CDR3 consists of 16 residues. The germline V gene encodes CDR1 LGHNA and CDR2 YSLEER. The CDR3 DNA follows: TGCGCCAGCAGCCAAGACTTCTCTAGCGGGAGCTACGAGCAGTACTTC. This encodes CASSQDFSSGSYEQYF.

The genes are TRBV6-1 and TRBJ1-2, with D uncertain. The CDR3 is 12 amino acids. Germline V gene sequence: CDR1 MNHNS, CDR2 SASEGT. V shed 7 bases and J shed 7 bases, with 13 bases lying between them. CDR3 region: CASTVKEGGYTF. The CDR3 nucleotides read TGTGCCAGCACCGTGAAGGAGGGTGGCTACACCTTC.

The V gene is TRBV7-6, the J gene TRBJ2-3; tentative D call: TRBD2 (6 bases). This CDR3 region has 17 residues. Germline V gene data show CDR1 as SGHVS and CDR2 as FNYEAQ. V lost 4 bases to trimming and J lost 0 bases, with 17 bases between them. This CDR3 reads CASSWNSGGTSTDTQYF. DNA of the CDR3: TGTGCCAGCAGCTGGAACTCCGGGGGTACTAGCACAGATACGCAGTATTTT.

Here the CDR3 reads CASSYSPYYGYTF. DNA for the CDR3: TGTGCCAGCAGTTACTCCCCGTACTATGGCTACACCTTC. The chain carries TRBV6-5 and TRBJ1-2; D is undetermined. Looked up from germline, CDR1 is MNHEY and CDR2 is SVGAGI. The CDR3 consists of 13 residues. V was pared by 0 bases and J by 3 bases, with 5 bases between.

CDR3 in DNA: TGTGCCAGCAGCTCCCGGGAGCGGAGCTACGAGCAGTACTTC. It codes for CASSSRERSYEQYF. The V call is TRBV7-6, the J call TRBJ2-7; TRBD2 is a possible D gene (6 bases). The CDR3 covers 14 residues. Deletions cut 4 bases from V and 3 bases from J, with 13 bases between. The germline gives CDR1 SGHVS, CDR2 FNYEAQ.

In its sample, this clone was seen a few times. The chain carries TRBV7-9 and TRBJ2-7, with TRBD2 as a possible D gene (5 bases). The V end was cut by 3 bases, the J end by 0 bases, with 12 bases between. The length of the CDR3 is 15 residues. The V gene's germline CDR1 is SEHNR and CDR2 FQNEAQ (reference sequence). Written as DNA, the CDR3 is TGTGCCAGCAGCTTCCCAGGACTGAGCTCCTACGAGCAGTACTTC. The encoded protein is CASSFPGLSSYEQYF. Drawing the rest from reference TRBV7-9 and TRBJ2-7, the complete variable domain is DTGVSQNPRHKITKRGQNVTFRCDPISEHNRLYWYRQTLGQGPEFLTYFQNEAQLEKSRLLSDRFSAERPKGSFSTLEIQRTEQGDSAMYLCASSFPGLSSYEQYFGPGTRLTVT.

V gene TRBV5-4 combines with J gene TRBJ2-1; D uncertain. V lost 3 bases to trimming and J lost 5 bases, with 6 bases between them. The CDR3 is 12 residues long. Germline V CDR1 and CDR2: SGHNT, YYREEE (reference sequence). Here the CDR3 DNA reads TGTGCCAGCAGCTATCCTAACAATGAGCAGTTCTTC. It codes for CASSYPNNEQFF.

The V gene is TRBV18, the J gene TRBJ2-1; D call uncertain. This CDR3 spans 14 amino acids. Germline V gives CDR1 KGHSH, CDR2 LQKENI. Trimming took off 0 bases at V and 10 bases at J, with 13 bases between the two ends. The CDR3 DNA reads TGTGCCAGCTCACCACCCAGCGCCCCCGGGGAGCAGTTCTTC. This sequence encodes CASSPPSAPGEQFF.

CDR3 DNA: TGTGCCTGGAGTACAGGACAGGGCACTAATGAAAAACTGTTTTTT. It translates to CAWSTGQGTNEKLFF. The chain joins TRBV30 to TRBJ1-4; 8 bases are shared with TRBD1. CDR3 length equals 15 residues. From germline, CDR1 is GTSNPN and CDR2 SVGIG (reference sequence). J gave up 2 bases and V 2 bases, and 4 bases lay outside the gene matches. The full variable domain, completed using reference TRBV30 and TRBJ1-4, is SQTIHQWPATLVQPVGSPLSLECTVEGTSNPNLYWYRQAAGRGLQLLFYSVGIGQISSEVPQNLSASRPQDRQFILSSKKLLLSDSGFYLCAWSTGQGTNEKLFFGSGTQLSVL.

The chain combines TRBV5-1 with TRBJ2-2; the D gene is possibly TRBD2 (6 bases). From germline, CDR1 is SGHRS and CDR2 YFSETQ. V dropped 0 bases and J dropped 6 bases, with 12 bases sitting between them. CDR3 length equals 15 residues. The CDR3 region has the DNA TGCGCCAGCAGCTTGGGCGGGGTCGGAGCCGGGGAGCTGTTTTTT. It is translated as CASSLGGVGAGELFF.